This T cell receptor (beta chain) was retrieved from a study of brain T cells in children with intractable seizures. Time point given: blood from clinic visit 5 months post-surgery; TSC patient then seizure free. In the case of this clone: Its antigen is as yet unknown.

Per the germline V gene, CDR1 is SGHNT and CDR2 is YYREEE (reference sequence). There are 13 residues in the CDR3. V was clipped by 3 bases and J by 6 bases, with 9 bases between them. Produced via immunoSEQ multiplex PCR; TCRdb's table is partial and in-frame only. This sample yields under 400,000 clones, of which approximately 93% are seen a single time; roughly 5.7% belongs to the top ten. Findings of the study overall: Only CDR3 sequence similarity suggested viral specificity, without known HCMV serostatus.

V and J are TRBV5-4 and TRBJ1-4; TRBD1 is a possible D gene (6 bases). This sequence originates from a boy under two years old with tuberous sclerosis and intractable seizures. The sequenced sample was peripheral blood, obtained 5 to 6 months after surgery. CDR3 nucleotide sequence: TGTGCCAGCAGCTCCTACAGGGATGAAAAACTGTTTTTT. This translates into CASSSYRDEKLFF.